This passage covers 30 T cell receptor beta chains from one sample sequenced in a study of T cells in Graves' hyperthyroidism and ophthalmopathy. It was RNA transcripts that yielded the amplified TCR beta CDR3 regions. HTBI primers were used for first-round RT-PCR of the TCR CDR3. One entry per CDR3 protein results from TCRdb running MiXCR on the multiplex PCR reads. Of 600,000 to 650,000 distinct CDR3 sequences detected, around 15% appear once; the ten largest clones hold 3.5% to 4%. Sequenced: blood. The source is a woman in her 30s with Graves' hyperthyroidism.

The table lists this clonotype with many counts. The chain joins TRBV12-5 to TRBJ2-1; TRBD1 aligns across 11 bases. V trimming: 5 bases; J trimming: 8 bases; junction bases outside the gene matches: 11. The CDR3 is 16 amino acids. Looked up from germline, CDR1 is LGHNT and CDR2 is FRNRAP. The CDR3, as DNA: TGTGCTAGTGGTCCCGGACAGGGGGCGTTAATTGATGAGCAGTTCTTC. This translates into CASGPGQGALIDEQFF.

The chain carries TRBV3-1 and TRBJ2-7; 8 bases agree with TRBD2. The CDR3 sequence is 16 residues long. V shed 0 bases and J 3 bases; nucleotides not matched to a gene: 7. The V gene's germline CDR1 is LGHDT and CDR2 YNNKEL (reference sequence). The CDR3 reads CASSQDRASGLYEQYF. In DNA form, the CDR3 reads TGTGCCAGCAGCCAAGATAGGGCTAGCGGGCTCTACGAGCAGTACTTC.

This clonotype was counted ten times or more. The gene calls are TRBV7-2 and TRBJ2-7, with D possibly matching TRBD1 (5 bases). V lost 4 bases and J lost 1, with 11 bases in between. Germline CDR1 SGHTA, CDR2 FQGNSA. CDR3 length: 14 amino acids. The CDR3 DNA reads TGTGCCAGCAGCTCAACCCAGGGTTCCTACGAGCAGTACTTC. Protein product: CASSSTQGSYEQYF.

The chain uses TRBV4-3 and TRBJ1-4; D unclear. The CDR3 has 16 amino acids. Germline CDR1 LGHNA, CDR2 YSLEER. The V end lost 1 base, the J end lost 7 bases, and 16 bases lay between the germline ends. The CDR3 nucleotides read TGCGCCAGCAGCCAAGGATCGGCCCTGGGGAGTGAAAAACTGTTTTTT. This codes for CASSQGSALGSEKLFF.

This chain links TRBV12-3 or TRBV12-4 with TRBJ2-3, with D possibly matching TRBD1 (6 bases). V lost 5 bases to trimming and J lost 4 bases, with 10 bases between them. The CDR3 is 13 amino acids. CDR3 sequence: CASSTTGPDTQYF. The CDR3 DNA reads as TGTGCCAGCAGTACCACAGGGCCAGATACGCAGTATTTT.

The CDR3 DNA sequence: TGCGCCAGCAGCTCCGGACAGGGGGCTTCACCCCTCCACTTT. Residues: CASSSGQGASPLHF. The V and J genes are TRBV5-1 and TRBJ1-6, with TRBD1 matching over 11 bases. The trim removed 3 bases at V and 9 bases at J, leaving 2 bases unmatched. There are 14 residues in the CDR3. Germline CDR1 reads SGHRS; CDR2 reads YFSETQ.

This clonotype was detected ten times or more. The chain joins TRBV7-9 to TRBJ2-7; possible D gene TRBD1, 5 bases. The CDR3 extends over 11 amino acids. Trimming took 6 bases from V and 6 from J, leaving 9 bases between them. CDR1 is SEHNR, CDR2 FQNEAQ, per germline (reference sequence). The CDR3 DNA follows: TGTGCCAGCAGTTCTAGGGGCGAGCAGTACTTC. Its protein is CASSSRGEQYF. Full variable domain (rest looked up from reference TRBV7-9 and TRBJ2-7): DTGVSQNPRHKITKRGQNVTFRCDPISEHNRLYWYRQTLGQGPEFLTYFQNEAQLEKSRLLSDRFSAERPKGSFSTLEIQRTEQGDSAMYLCASSSRGEQYFGPGTRLTVT.

This clonotype was found many times. This sequence joins TRBV27 and TRBJ2-1; weak D call: TRBD2 (6 bases). This CDR3 spans 14 amino acids. Per the germline V gene, CDR1 is MNHEY and CDR2 is SMNVEV (reference sequence). Trimming removed 0 bases at V and 6 bases at J, with 9 bases between. The CDR3 sequence: CASSLSPGANEQFF. CDR3 DNA sequence: TGTGCCAGCAGTTTATCACCGGGAGCCAATGAGCAGTTCTTC.

This sequence joins TRBV6-2 or TRBV6-3 and TRBJ2-2; the D gene is possibly TRBD1 (7 bases). Germline V gives CDR1 MNHEY, CDR2 SVGEGT. V shed 2 bases and J shed 2 bases, with 27 bases lying between them. CDR3 size: 21 residues. CDR3 loop: CASSYLRGFWRGRTNTGELFF. For the CDR3, the DNA is TGTGCCAGCAGTTACCTTCGGGGATTTTGGAGGGGGCGGACAAACACCGGGGAGCTGTTTTTT.

In its sample, this clonotype was seen many times. The rearrangement uses TRBV2 and TRBJ1-4, with TRBD1 as a possible D gene (6 bases). In germline, CDR1 is SNHLY, CDR2 FYNNEI. Trimming took 6 bases from V and 0 from J, leaving 8 bases between them. CDR3 length equals 14 residues. The CDR3 spells CASRWTATNEKLFF. In DNA form, the CDR3 reads TGTGCCAGCAGATGGACAGCAACTAATGAAAAACTGTTTTTT.

The chain couples TRBV13 to TRBJ1-3; no definite D call. The CDR3 extends over 16 amino acids. Germline V gene data show CDR1 as PRHDT and CDR2 as FYEKMQ (reference sequence). The V and J ends lost 4 bases and 0 bases respectively, with 13 bases between them. The CDR3 sequence is CASSSGSVVSGNTIYF. The CDR3 coding sequence is TGTGCCAGCAGCTCGGGGAGTGTAGTCTCTGGAAACACCATATATTTT.

This clonotype was picked up many times. This chain joins TRBV11-1 and TRBJ2-1, with unresolved D. Germline loops: CDR1 SGHAT, CDR2 FQDESV (reference sequence). V dropped 4 bases and J dropped 7 bases, with 11 bases sitting between them. The CDR3 is 13 amino acids. CDR3: CASSSGLSNEQFF. The CDR3 DNA follows: TGTGCCAGCAGCTCCGGGCTTAGTAATGAGCAGTTCTTC.

This clonotype has ten or more counts. This chain uses TRBV2 with TRBJ2-2, with a possible D match to TRBD1 (6 bases). The V and J ends lost 5 bases and 0 bases respectively, with 13 bases between them. The germline CDR1 and CDR2 sequences are SNHLY and FYNNEI. There are 16 residues in the CDR3. CDR3 residues: CASSWDTSANTGELFF. The CDR3 nucleotides read TGTGCCAGCAGTTGGGACACCTCCGCGAACACCGGGGAGCTGTTTTTT. The whole variable domain, filled in from reference TRBV2 and TRBJ2-2, reads EPEVTQTPSHQVTQMGQEVILRCVPISNHLYFYWYRQILGQKVEFLVSFYNNEISEKSEIFDDQFSVERPDGSNFTLKIRSTKLEDSAMYFCASSWDTSANTGELFFGEGSRLTVL.

This chain uses TRBV4-2 with TRBJ1-1; TRBD1 might be the D (5 bases). The CDR3 is 15 residues long. Trimming cost V 2 bases and J 1 base, with 11 bases left between them. The germline CDR1 and CDR2 sequences are LGHNA and YNFKEQ. This chain's CDR3 is CASSQLVGQNTEAFF. CDR3 DNA sequence: TGTGCCAGCAGCCAACTTGTGGGGCAGAACACTGAAGCTTTCTTT.

This clonotype has more than one count but fewer than ten. This chain connects TRBV28 to TRBJ1-3, with D perhaps matching TRBD1 (5 bases). V gave up 3 bases and J gave up 1 base, with 22 bases separating them. This CDR3 is built from 19 residues. Germline-derived CDR1 and CDR2 are MDHEN and SYDVKM. The CDR3 coding sequence is TGTGCCAGCAGTTTTCGACTCTTCATGGCAGGGCGGTCTGGAAACACCATATATTTT. Its protein is CASSFRLFMAGRSGNTIYF.

This clonotype was recorded a few times. The chain links TRBV12-3 or TRBV12-4 to TRBJ2-2, with unresolved D. Trimming shortened V by 3 bases and J by 7 bases, and 9 bases separated the two germline ends. The CDR3 covers 13 residues. The CDR3 DNA reads as TGTGCCAGCAGTTTCCGTTCCAGCGGGGAGCTGTTTTTT. Protein product: CASSFRSSGELFF.

The V gene is TRBV29-1, the J gene TRBJ2-7, with TRBD1 identical over 7 bases. V was clipped by 4 bases and J by 1 base; unmatched bases: 1. The V gene's germline CDR1 is SQVTM and CDR2 ANQGSEA. This CDR3 is 12 amino acids long. Written as DNA, the CDR3 is TGCAGCGTTGGGGACAGTTCCTACGAGCAGTACTTC. This sequence encodes CSVGDSSYEQYF.

In this sample, this clonotype turned up many times. The chain recombines TRBV7-2 with TRBJ1-1; D gene ambiguous. The V gene's germline CDR1 is SGHTA and CDR2 FQGNSA. Trimming stripped 3 bases from V and 1 base from J, with 6 bases between. The CDR3 loop spans 13 amino acids. CDR3 DNA: TGTGCCAGCAGCTTCGGGGAGAACACTGAAGCTTTCTTT. Residues: CASSFGENTEAFF.

This clonotype has at least ten counts. This chain connects TRBV12-3 or TRBV12-4 to TRBJ2-1; D is unclear. V was shortened by 5 bases and J by 5 bases, with 4 bases between the two germline ends. The CDR3 is 11 residues long. The CDR3 loop is CASSAHNEQFF. The CDR3 DNA reads as TGTGCCAGCAGTGCCCACAATGAGCAGTTCTTC.

The table lists this clonotype with many counts. The gene calls are TRBV2 and TRBJ1-1; D perhaps matches TRBD1 (5 bases). CDR1 SNHLY and CDR2 FYNNEI come from the germline V gene. Trimming pared 2 bases from V and 4 bases from J, leaving 14 bases between. There are 15 residues in the CDR3. This chain's CDR3 is CASSENRRVGTEAFF. CDR3 nucleotide sequence: TGTGCCAGCAGTGAAAACCGCAGGGTGGGCACTGAAGCTTTCTTT. The full variable domain, completed using reference TRBV2 and TRBJ1-1, is EPEVTQTPSHQVTQMGQEVILRCVPISNHLYFYWYRQILGQKVEFLVSFYNNEISEKSEIFDDQFSVERPDGSNFTLKIRSTKLEDSAMYFCASSENRRVGTEAFFGQGTRLTVV.

This clonotype has more than one count but fewer than ten. The chain is built from TRBV9 and TRBJ2-1, with TRBD2 matching over 10 bases. The CDR3 runs 15 residues. The ends lost 4 bases at V and 4 bases at J; junction bases unmatched: 5. Germline CDR1 and CDR2: SGDLS and YYNGEE. The CDR3 nucleotides are TGTGCCAGCAGCCCTAGCGGGAGTTGGTACAATGAGCAGTTCTTC. This codes for CASSPSGSWYNEQFF.

This clonotype was observed a handful of times. The CDR3 sequence: CASRGGPPPVGQFF. The CDR3 bases are TGTGCCAGCAGGGGGGGACCGCCACCGGTTGGGCAGTTCTTC. V is TRBV7-9 and J is TRBJ2-1; a possible D gene is TRBD2 (6 bases). This CDR3 region has 14 residues. Trimming shortened V by 6 bases and J by 12 bases, and 21 bases separated the two germline ends. CDR1 is SEHNR, CDR2 FQNEAQ, per germline (reference sequence).

This clonotype came up many times. This chain's CDR3 is CALSLGQAFTDTQYF. The CDR3 DNA is TGTGCCCTCTCTCTCGGACAGGCCTTCACAGATACGCAGTATTTT. J is TRBJ2-3 and V is TRBV10-3; 7 bases match TRBD1. Germline lookup yields CDR1 ENHRY and CDR2 SYGVKD. There are 15 residues in the CDR3. V shed 11 bases, J shed 2 bases, and the junction held 13 bases outside the gene matches.

The table lists this clonotype with many counts. CDR3 in DNA: TGTGCCAGCAGCTTAGCCCACTACGAGCAGTACTTC. Translated, it gives CASSLAHYEQYF. The chain joins TRBV7-8 to TRBJ2-7; D gene ambiguous. Per the germline V gene, CDR1 is SGHVS and CDR2 is FQNEAQ. This CDR3 contains 12 residues. Trimming took 0 bases from V and 3 from J, leaving 3 bases between them. The complete variable domain, with remaining parts taken from reference TRBV7-8 and TRBJ2-7, reads GAGVSQSPRYKVAKRGQDVALRCDPISGHVSLFWYQQALGQGPEFLTYFQNEAQLDKSGLPSDRFFAERPEGSVSTLKIQRTQQEDSAVYLCASSLAHYEQYFGPGTRLTVT.

The sample holds many counts of this clonotype. This chain joins TRBV7-9 and TRBJ2-1, with a possible D match to TRBD1 (6 bases). Trimming took off 1 base at V and 4 bases at J, with 14 bases between the two ends. CDR3 size: 16 residues. The germline V gene encodes CDR1 SEHNR and CDR2 FQNEAQ (reference sequence). In DNA, the CDR3 is TGTGCCAGCAGCTTAGGTGTCCGGACAGAATACAATGAGCAGTTCTTC. The encoded protein is CASSLGVRTEYNEQFF.

This clonotype was detected ten times or more. In nucleotides, the CDR3 is TGCGCCAGCAGCTTGACAGGGGATTACGAAAAACTGTTTTTT. It encodes CASSLTGDYEKLFF. V is TRBV5-1 and J is TRBJ1-4, with TRBD1 identical over 7 bases. The CDR3 length is 14 residues. V was clipped by 1 base and J by 8 bases; unmatched bases: 5. From germline, CDR1 is SGHRS and CDR2 YFSETQ. Full variable domain (remainder filled in from reference TRBV5-1 and TRBJ1-4): KAGVTQTPRYLIKTRGQQVTLSCSPISGHRSVSWYQQTPGQGLQFLFEYFSETQRNKGNFPGRFSGRQFSNSRSEMNVSTLELGDSALYLCASSLTGDYEKLFFGSGTQLSVL.

About this clonotype itself: One end of the junction does not line up with germline, which may come from a read error. The genes are TRBV2 and TRBJ2-1; 7 nucleotides line up with TRBD2. Germline loops: CDR1 SNHLY, CDR2 FYNNEI. The CDR3 consists of 15 residues. The CDR3 bases are TGCGCCAGCAGTGGGTTTAGGCGGGGGAACAATGAGCAGTTCTTC. Protein product: CASSGFRRGNNEQFF.

A word on this clonotype: A much larger clone differs from this one at a single base, so this may be a read error. This rearrangement joins TRBV18 to TRBJ2-7; D remains unclear. V shed 2 bases and J shed 7 bases, with 15 bases lying between them. Germline CDR1 KGHSH, CDR2 LQKENI. The CDR3 is 14 residues long. CDR3 amino acids: CASSPRTLFNEQYF. DNA for the CDR3: TGTGCCAGCTCACCAAGGACGCTTTTTAATGAGCAGTACTTC. The full variable domain, completed using reference TRBV18 and TRBJ2-7, is NAGVMQNPRHLVRRRGQEARLRCSPMKGHSHVYWYRQLPEEGLKFMVYLQKENIIDESGMPKERFSAEFPKEGPSILRIQQVVRGDSAAYFCASSPRTLFNEQYFGPGTRLTVT.

DNA for the CDR3: TGTGCCAGCAGCTTAGCACAGTCTGGAAACACCATATATTTT. Encoded protein: CASSLAQSGNTIYF. V usage is TRBV11-1 and J usage is TRBJ1-3; unclear D gene. The V end was cut by 0 bases, the J end by 1 base, with 4 bases between. This CDR3 has 14 amino acids. Germline V gene lookup returns CDR1 SGHAT and CDR2 FQDESV (reference sequence). Full variable domain (remainder filled in from reference TRBV11-1 and TRBJ1-3): EAEVAQSPRYKITEKSQAVAFWCDPISGHATLYWYRQILGQGPELLVQFQDESVVDDSQLPKDRFSAERLKGVDSTLKIQPAELGDSAMYLCASSLAQSGNTIYFGEGSWLTVV.

On this clonotype itself: A clone one base away is much larger, so this may be a read error. The chain is built from TRBV3-1 and TRBJ2-7; 9 bases fit TRBD2. From germline, CDR1 is LGHDT and CDR2 YNNKEL (reference sequence). The length of the CDR3 is 15 residues. With V trimmed by 4 bases and J by 1 base, 5 bases remained unmatched. The CDR3 region is CASSRGSGGSYEQYF. In nucleotides, the CDR3 is TGTGCCAGCAGCCGAGGTAGCGGGGGATCCTACGAGCAGTACTTC.